The TCR beta chain under discussion was sequenced for a study of T cell changes during pregnancy in multiple sclerosis. A few counts support this clone. Unmatched junction bases numbered 4, after V lost 3 bases and J lost 8 bases. The germline gives CDR1 KGHSH, CDR2 LQKENI. CDR3 length: 14 amino acids. The protocol was immunoSEQ multiplex PCR, while the TCRdb copy is restricted to in-frame clones and leaves out a portion. The sample records some 60,000 clones, roughly nine tenths being singletons. V gene TRBV18 combines with J gene TRBJ2-1, with 10 nucleotides matching TRBD1. Sequencing used CD4+ T cells from peripheral blood mononuclear cells, obtained in the third trimester of pregnancy. The TCR comes from a female donor with multiple sclerosis, enrolled in a pregnancy study. CDR3 sequence: CASSPWDRGDEQFF. CDR3 sequence (DNA): TGTGCCAGCTCACCGTGGGACAGGGGTGATGAGCAGTTCTTC. Based on the CDR3 plus reference TRBV18 and TRBJ2-1, the full variable domain is NAGVMQNPRHLVRRRGQEARLRCSPMKGHSHVYWYRQLPEEGLKFMVYLQKENIIDESGMPKERFSAEFPKEGPSILRIQQVVRGDSAAYFCASSPWDRGDEQFFGPGTRLTVL.